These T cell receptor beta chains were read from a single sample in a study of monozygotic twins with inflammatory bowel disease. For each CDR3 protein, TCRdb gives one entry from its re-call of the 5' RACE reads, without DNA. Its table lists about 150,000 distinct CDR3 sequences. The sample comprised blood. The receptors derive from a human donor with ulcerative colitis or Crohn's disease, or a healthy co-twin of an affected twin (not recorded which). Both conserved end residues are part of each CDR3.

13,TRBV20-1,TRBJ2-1,CSARTSLSNEQFF
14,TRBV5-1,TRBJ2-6,CASNGGSGANVLTF
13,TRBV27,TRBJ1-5,CASSLQGYQPQHF
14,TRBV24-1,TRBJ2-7,CATSVSIPPNEQYF
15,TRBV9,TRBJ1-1,CASSVAQGLNTEAFF
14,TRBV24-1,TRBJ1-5,CATSDLQSGQPQHF
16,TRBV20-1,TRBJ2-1,CSASDPRDRSYNEQFF
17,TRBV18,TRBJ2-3,CASSPIRSGRPTDTQYF
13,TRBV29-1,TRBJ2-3,CSVRQENTDTQYF
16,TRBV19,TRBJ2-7,CASRDLRAGDAYEQYF
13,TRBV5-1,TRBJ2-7,CASSLVDDYEQYF
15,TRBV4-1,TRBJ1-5,CASSQEGAGERPQHF
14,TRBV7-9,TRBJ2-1,CASSPSGRAYEQFF
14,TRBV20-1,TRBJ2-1,CSARAGLFYNEQFF
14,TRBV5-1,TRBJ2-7,CASSPRTTSYEQYF
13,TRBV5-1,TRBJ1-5,CASSSDSGQPQHF
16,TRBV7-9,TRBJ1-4,CASSPHPQGAREKLFF
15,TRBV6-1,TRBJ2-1,CASKPVLDVHNEQFF
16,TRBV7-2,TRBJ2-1,CASSLAFGDPYNEQFF
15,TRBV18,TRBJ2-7,CASSPEGAFGYEQYF
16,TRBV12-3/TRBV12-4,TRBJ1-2,CASTRGGDDFNYGYTF
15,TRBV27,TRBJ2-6,CASSLFVAGANVLTF
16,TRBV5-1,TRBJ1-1,CASSLSPQGAFTEAFF
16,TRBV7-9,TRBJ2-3,CASSLAQRELSDTQYF
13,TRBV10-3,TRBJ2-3,CAISSGTINTQYF
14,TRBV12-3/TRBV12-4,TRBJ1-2,CASSLPSGDYGYTF
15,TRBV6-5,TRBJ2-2,CASSLLQGNTGELFF
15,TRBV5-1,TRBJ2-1,CASSPTSGSFNEQFF
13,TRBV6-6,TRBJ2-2,CASSPRATGELFF
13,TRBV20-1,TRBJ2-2,CSVMREFTGELFF
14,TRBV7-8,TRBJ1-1,CASSSPGVLTEAFF
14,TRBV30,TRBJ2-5,CAWQPGLTKETQYF
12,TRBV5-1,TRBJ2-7,CASGIHPYEQYF
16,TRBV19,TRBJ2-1,CASSPRGLADYNEQFF
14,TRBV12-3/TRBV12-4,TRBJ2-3,CASSFLGVEDTQYF
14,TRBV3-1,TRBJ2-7,CASSQEAAAYEQYF
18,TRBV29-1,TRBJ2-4,CSVARFPPGGLGKNIQYF
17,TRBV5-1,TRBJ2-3,CASSWSRDVPSTDTQYF
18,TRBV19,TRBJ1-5,CASNPGQGASLSNQPQHF
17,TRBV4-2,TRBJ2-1,CASSHVASGNPYNEQFF
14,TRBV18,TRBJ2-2,CASSLRGPTGELFF
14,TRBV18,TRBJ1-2,CASSPARDRGLYTF
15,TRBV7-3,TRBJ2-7,CASSRGTGGDYEQYF